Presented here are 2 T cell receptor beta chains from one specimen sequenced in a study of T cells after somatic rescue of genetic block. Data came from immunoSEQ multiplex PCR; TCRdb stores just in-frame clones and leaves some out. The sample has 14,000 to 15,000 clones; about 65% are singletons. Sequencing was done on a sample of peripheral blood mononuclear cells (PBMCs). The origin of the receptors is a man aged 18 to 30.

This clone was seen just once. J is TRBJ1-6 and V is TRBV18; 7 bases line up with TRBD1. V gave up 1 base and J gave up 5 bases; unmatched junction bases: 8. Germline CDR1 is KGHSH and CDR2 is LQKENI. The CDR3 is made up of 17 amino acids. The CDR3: CASSPRLRGQDNSPLHF. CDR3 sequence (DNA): TGTGCCAGCTCACCACGATTGAGGGGGCAGGATAATTCACCCCTCCACTTT.

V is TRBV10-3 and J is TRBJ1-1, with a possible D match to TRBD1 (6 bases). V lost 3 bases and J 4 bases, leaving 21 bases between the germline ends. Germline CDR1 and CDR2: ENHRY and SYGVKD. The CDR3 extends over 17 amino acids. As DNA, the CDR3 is TGTGCCATCAGTGATTCTCAGGGGAAAGGCCACTCCACTGAAGCTTTCTTT. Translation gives CAISDSQGKGHSTEAFF.